This TCR beta chain was recovered during a study of CD8 T cells in Susac syndrome. Study-wide results and limits: The relatively small number of individuals in the TCR sequencing and HLA analysis was acknowledged by the study.

Trimming removed 5 bases at V and 11 bases at J, with 21 bases between. CDR3 length equals 13 residues. Germline-derived CDR1 and CDR2 are DFQATT and SNEGSKA (reference sequence). The multiple sclerosis controls, all treatment-naive patients, had relapsing-remitting disease that was stable or active. About this clonotype itself: The antigen is not known.

Roughly 0.45 to 1 ug RNA was reverse transcribed with random hexamers. Across 54 Vbeta and 13 Jbeta, TCR beta CDR3 was amplified with immunoSEQ multiplex PCR. Via MiXCR, TCRdb re-called the immunoSEQ multiplex PCR reads, giving one row per CDR3 protein. The sample yields about 300,000 distinct CDR3 sequences, 89% seen once. The sample comprised CD8+ T cells from PBMCs. The origin of this receptor is a human donor with multiple sclerosis. The rearrangement links TRBV20-1 to TRBJ1-1; possibly TRBD1 for D (6 bases). This CDR3 reads CSALDSLVGGAFF. DNA for the CDR3: TGCAGTGCTTTGGACAGTCTCGTCGGAGGGGCTTTCTTT.